Each of the 14 T cell receptor beta chains below was sequenced from the same sample in a study of T cell responses to AZD1222 COVID-19 vaccine (dated by TCRdb to about 2021). The time point label here, explained by the study, means: about 28 days (+/-7) after the second vaccine dose. The protocol used for the library was the immunoSEQ multiplex PCR assay. Not all clones reach the TCRdb copy of this immuneACCESS table, which keeps in-frame sequences only. Checked studies attribute under half of the gap to unresolved V genes and leave the rest unexplained. In this sample the table shows around 58,000 clones, about 89% of which occur a single time. Of the sample, 13% to 15% is held by the ten largest clones. Material: peripheral blood, obtained 28 days after the second AZD1222 dose. The receptor source for this set is an adult who received the AZD1222 COVID-19 vaccine.

This clone has a handful of counts. The chain is built from TRBV5-8 and TRBJ2-7; D unresolved. Trimming took off 4 bases at V and 4 bases at J, with 6 bases between the two ends. The CDR3 length is 11 residues. Germline CDR1 and CDR2: SGHTS and YDEGEE. The CDR3 nucleotides read TGTGCCAGCAGCCAAGCATACGAGCAGTACTTC. As protein: CASSQAYEQYF.

The rearrangement joins TRBV29-1 to TRBJ1-2, with 7 nucleotides matching TRBD1. The CDR3 contains 15 residues. The germline V gene has CDR1 SQVTM and CDR2 ANQGSEA. V lost 6 bases, J lost 2 bases, and 12 bases stayed unmatched. The CDR3 loop reads CSVVLQGKVNYGYTF. Written as DNA, the CDR3 is TGCAGCGTCGTACTACAGGGGAAAGTAAACTATGGCTACACCTTC.

The chain combines TRBV10-3 with TRBJ2-1; D call uncertain. The germline CDR1 and CDR2 sequences are ENHRY and SYGVKD. V lost 6 bases to trimming and J lost 4 bases, with 22 bases between them. There are 17 residues in the CDR3. The CDR3 loop is CAIRWPEVRRGYNEQFF. DNA for the CDR3: TGTGCCATCAGGTGGCCGGAAGTCCGAAGAGGTTACAATGAGCAGTTCTTC.

The V call is TRBV29-1, the J call TRBJ2-1; TRBD2 matches at 9 bases. J was trimmed by 3 bases and V by 3 bases; bases with no gene match: 3. The germline CDR1 and CDR2 sequences are SQVTM and ANQGSEA. The CDR3 loop spans 14 amino acids. In nucleotides, the CDR3 is TGCAGCGTTGACCGACTAGCGGTCTACAATGAGCAGTTCTTC. It translates to CSVDRLAVYNEQFF.

The genes are TRBV30 and TRBJ1-2; D is possibly TRBD1 (6 bases). V lost 0 bases and J 8 bases, leaving 13 bases between the germline ends. Germline values: CDR1 GTSNPN, CDR2 SVGIG (reference sequence). The CDR3 spans 13 residues. CDR3 DNA sequence: TGTGCCTGGAGTGTCCAGGGGAGATTGGGCTACACCTTC. Protein: CAWSVQGRLGYTF.

This chain links TRBV5-1 with TRBJ1-1; weak D call: TRBD1 (5 bases). CDR1 and CDR2 (germline): SGHRS, YFSETQ. V lost 4 bases and J 2 bases, leaving 12 bases between the germline ends. The CDR3 sequence is 14 residues long. The CDR3 here is CASSRYGTNTEAFF. DNA for the CDR3: TGCGCCAGCAGCAGGTACGGGACCAACACTGAAGCTTTCTTT.

The gene calls are TRBV6-2 or TRBV6-3 and TRBJ1-5; 7 bases line up with TRBD1. J lost 3 bases, V lost 2 bases, and 4 bases had no gene match. The CDR3 spans 15 residues. CDR1 and CDR2 from the germline V gene are MNHEY and SVGEGT. CDR3 region: CASSYAGGNNQPQHF. DNA for the CDR3: TGTGCCAGCAGTTACGCAGGGGGTAACAATCAGCCCCAGCATTTT.

This chain links TRBV18 with TRBJ1-2, with TRBD1 matching 8 bases. The CDR3 sequence is 14 residues long. Germline lookup yields CDR1 KGHSH and CDR2 LQKENI. V gave up 3 bases and J gave up 5 bases; unmatched junction bases: 5. This CDR3 is CASSPDRDSYGYTF. CDR3 nucleotide sequence: TGTGCCAGCTCACCGGACAGGGACTCGTATGGCTACACCTTC.

The J gene is TRBJ1-3, the V gene TRBV7-6; D call uncertain. CDR1 and CDR2 from the germline V gene are SGHVS and FNYEAQ. Trimming stripped 5 bases from V and 0 bases from J, with 11 bases between. The CDR3 totals 15 residues. The CDR3 spells CASSNQNYSGNTIYF. In DNA, the CDR3 is TGTGCCAGCAGCAACCAGAATTACTCTGGAAACACCATATATTTT.

The chain combines TRBV7-7 with TRBJ2-1, with D perhaps matching TRBD1 (5 bases). Trimming stripped 1 base from V and 6 bases from J, with 13 bases between. CDR1 and CDR2 from the germline V gene are SSHAT and FNYEAQ (reference sequence). The CDR3 covers 15 residues. CDR3 in amino acids: CASSLGGGHTNEQFF. In nucleotides, the CDR3 is TGTGCCAGCAGCTTAGGCGGCGGACACACCAATGAGCAGTTCTTC.

In this sample, this clone turned up a few times. The junction and the germline gene differ at one end; a read error may be behind it. The rearrangement links TRBV5-1 to TRBJ2-7; D is perhaps TRBD1 (5 bases). CDR1 is SGHRS and CDR2 is YFSETQ in the germline V gene. This CDR3 contains 13 residues. This chain's CDR3 is CASSLDGGSGHIF. The CDR3 nucleotides are TGCGCCAGCAGCTTGGATGGTGGGTCAGGACACATCTTC.

V is TRBV30 and J is TRBJ1-3; D is uncertain. Germline CDR1 is GTSNPN and CDR2 is SVGIG (reference sequence). The ends were cut back, 3 bases at V and 4 bases at J, with 13 bases in the middle. The CDR3 has 14 residues. The CDR3 reads CAWRRTRGGNTIYF. The CDR3 DNA reads as TGTGCCTGGAGACGGACTCGGGGAGGAAACACCATATATTTT.

The chain recombines TRBV7-6 with TRBJ2-5; D is perhaps TRBD2 (6 bases). V was pared by 5 bases and J by 2 bases, with 18 bases between. Germline assignment: CDR1 SGHVS and CDR2 FNYEAQ. The CDR3 runs 16 residues. CDR3 residues: CASSLGGNSAQETQYF. CDR3 bases: TGTGCCAGCAGCCTTGGGGGGAATAGCGCGCAAGAGACCCAGTACTTC.

The rearrangement uses TRBV3-1 (or the pseudogene TRBV3-2) and TRBJ1-3; 9 bases line up with TRBD1. This CDR3 has 14 residues. CDR1 and CDR2 from the germline V gene are LGHDT and YNNKEL (reference sequence). Losses at the gene ends were 4 bases for V and 5 bases for J; bases not matched to a gene: 3. The CDR3 DNA sequence: TGTGCCAGCAGCCCGGGACAGGGAAGAAACACCATATATTTT. Its translation is CASSPGQGRNTIYF.